This TCR beta chain emerged from a study of technical replicates of blood from four donors. Data came from immunoSEQ multiplex PCR; TCRdb stores just in-frame clones and leaves some out. Altogether roughly 100,000 clones are present, 90% to 97% being singletons, with the ten largest covering roughly 0.36%. This clone occurred once. This TCR was recovered from a human donor in good health. The material sequenced was T cells isolated from PBMCs.

DNA of the CDR3: TGTGCCAGCAGTGACGCTAGCGGATGGGGGGAGCAGTTCTTC. It codes for CASSDASGWGEQFF. This chain links TRBV6-4 with TRBJ2-1; 7 bases map to TRBD2. With 2 bases clipped from V and 10 bases from J, the junction kept 8 bases outside the gene matches. The CDR3 sequence is 14 residues long. Per germline, CDR1 MRHNA and CDR2 SNTAGT.